This entry concerns a single T cell receptor (beta chain). This sample is drawn from a study of blood T cell repertoires in COVID-19. In germline, CDR1 is MNHEY, CDR2 SMNVEV (reference sequence). J was trimmed by 10 bases and V by 7 bases; bases with no gene match: 18. CDR3 size: 15 residues. Clones were sequenced by immunoSEQ multiplex PCR, and TCRdb holds only the in-frame ones, with some missing. This repertoire shows 220,000 or so clones, about nine tenths found once; its top ten account for around 1%. The J gene is TRBJ1-1, the V gene TRBV27, with TRBD1 identical over 7 bases. The sequenced sample consisted of PBMCs or T cells enriched from blood (not recorded which). The receptor's source is a man aged 50 to 60 who had been exposed to COVID-19. CDR3 region: CASTARDSLKGGAFF. CDR3 nucleotides: TGTGCCAGCACGGCCCGGGACAGTCTAAAGGGTGGAGCTTTCTTT.